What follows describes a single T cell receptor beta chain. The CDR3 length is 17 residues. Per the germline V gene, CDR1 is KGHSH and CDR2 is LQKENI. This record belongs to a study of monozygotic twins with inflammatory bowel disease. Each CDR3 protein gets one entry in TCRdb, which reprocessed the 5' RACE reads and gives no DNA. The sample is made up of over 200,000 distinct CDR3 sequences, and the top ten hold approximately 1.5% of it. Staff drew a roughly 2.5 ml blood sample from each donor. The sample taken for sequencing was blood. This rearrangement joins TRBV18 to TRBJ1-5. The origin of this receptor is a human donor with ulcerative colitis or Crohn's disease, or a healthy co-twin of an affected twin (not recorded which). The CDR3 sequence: CASSPSPFSDSNQPQHF.